This T cell receptor beta chain was found in a study of CD8+ T cells in alopecia areata. General study results and limits: Elevated clonality characterized lesional scalp relative to normal scalp, particularly in alopecia totalis/universalis. Among the 100 top clones, expanded CD8+ clones, like scalp clonality, were significantly decreased by tofacitinib.

For this clone: Its antigen is not identified.

The treatment: oral pan-JAK inhibitor, 5-10 mg twice daily. cDNA reverse transcribed from extracted RNA served as the sequencing template. The repertoire was sequenced with immunoSEQ multiplex PCR; TCRdb's copy has only in-frame clones and lacks some. The table lists roughly 210,000 clones, over 40% of them singletons. Germline-derived CDR1 and CDR2 are SGHTA and FQGNSA. V was shortened by 8 bases and J by 3 bases, with 16 bases between the two germline ends. The CDR3 length is 14 residues. This receptor was taken from a human donor with alopecia areata. Material: CD4+ T cells sorted from blood, obtained at roughly week 36, from a patient treated with tofacitinib. V and J are TRBV7-2 and TRBJ1-2, with D maybe TRBD1 (6 bases). CDR3 sequence reads: CASGQGSRDYGYTF. The CDR3, as DNA: TGTGCCAGCGGCCAGGGGTCAAGGGACTATGGCTACACCTTC.